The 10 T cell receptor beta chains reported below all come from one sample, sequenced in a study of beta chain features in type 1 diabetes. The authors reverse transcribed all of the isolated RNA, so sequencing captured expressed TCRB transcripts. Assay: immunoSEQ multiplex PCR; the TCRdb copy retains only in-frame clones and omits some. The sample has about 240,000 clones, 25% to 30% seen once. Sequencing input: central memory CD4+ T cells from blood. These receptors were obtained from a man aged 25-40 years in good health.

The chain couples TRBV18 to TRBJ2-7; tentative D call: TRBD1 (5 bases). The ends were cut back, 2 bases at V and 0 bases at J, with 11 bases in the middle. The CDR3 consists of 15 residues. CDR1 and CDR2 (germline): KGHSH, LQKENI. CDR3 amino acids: CASSPAQGGSYEQYF. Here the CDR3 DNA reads TGTGCCAGCTCACCAGCCCAGGGCGGCTCCTACGAGCAGTACTTC.

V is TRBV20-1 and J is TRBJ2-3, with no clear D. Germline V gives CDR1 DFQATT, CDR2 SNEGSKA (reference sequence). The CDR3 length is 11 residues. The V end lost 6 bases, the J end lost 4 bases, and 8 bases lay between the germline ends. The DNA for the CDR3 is TGCAGTGCCCAGTCGGCAGATACGCAGTATTTT. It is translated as CSAQSADTQYF.

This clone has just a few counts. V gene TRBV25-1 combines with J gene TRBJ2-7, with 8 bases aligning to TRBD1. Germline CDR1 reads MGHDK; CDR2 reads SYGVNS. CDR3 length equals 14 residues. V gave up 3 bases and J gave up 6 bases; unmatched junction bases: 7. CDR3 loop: CASSDLGTGAEQYF. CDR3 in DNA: TGTGCCAGCAGTGATCTCGGGACAGGCGCCGAGCAGTACTTC.

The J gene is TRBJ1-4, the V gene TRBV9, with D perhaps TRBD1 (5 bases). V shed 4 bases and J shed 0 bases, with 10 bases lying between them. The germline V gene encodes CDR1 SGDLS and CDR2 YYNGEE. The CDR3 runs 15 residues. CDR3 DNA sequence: TGTGCCAGCAGCCCGGGGCCGGCAACTAATGAAAAACTGTTTTTT. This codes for CASSPGPATNEKLFF.

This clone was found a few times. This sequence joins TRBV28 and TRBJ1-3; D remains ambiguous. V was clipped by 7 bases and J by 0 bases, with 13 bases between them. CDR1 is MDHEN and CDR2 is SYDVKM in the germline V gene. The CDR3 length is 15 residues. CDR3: CASTPQDNSGNTIYF. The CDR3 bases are TGTGCCAGCACCCCCCAAGACAACTCTGGAAACACCATATATTTT.

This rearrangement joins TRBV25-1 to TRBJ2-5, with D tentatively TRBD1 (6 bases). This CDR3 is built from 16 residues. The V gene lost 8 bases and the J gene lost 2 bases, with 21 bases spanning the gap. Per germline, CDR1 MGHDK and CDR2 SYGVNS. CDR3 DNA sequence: TGTGCCAGCGCAACACGAAGGGACACGACGCAAGAGACCCAGTACTTC. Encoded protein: CASATRRDTTQETQYF.

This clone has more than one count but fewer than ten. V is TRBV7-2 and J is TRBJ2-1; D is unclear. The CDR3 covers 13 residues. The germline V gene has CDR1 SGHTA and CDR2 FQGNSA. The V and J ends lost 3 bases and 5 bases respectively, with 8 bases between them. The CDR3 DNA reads TGTGCCAGCAGCTTTAGTCCTAACAATGAGCAGTTCTTC. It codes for CASSFSPNNEQFF.

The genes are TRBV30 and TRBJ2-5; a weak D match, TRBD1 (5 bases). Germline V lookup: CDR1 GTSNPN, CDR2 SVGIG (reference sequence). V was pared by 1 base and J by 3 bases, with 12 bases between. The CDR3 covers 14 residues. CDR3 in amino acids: CAWSGGRSEETQYF. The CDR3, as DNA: TGTGCCTGGAGTGGGGGCAGGAGCGAAGAGACCCAGTACTTC.

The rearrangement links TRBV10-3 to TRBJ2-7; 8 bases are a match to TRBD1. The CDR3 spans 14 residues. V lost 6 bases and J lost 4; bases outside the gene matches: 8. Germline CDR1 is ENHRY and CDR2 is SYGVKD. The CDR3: CAISPGQGLYEQYF. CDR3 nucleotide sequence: TGTGCCATCAGCCCCGGACAGGGATTGTACGAGCAGTACTTC.

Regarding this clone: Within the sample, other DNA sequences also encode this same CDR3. CDR3 in amino acids: CAWSVTDTQYF. The CDR3 bases are TGTGCCTGGAGTGTGACAGATACGCAGTATTTT. This sequence joins TRBV30 and TRBJ2-3; D call uncertain. Germline-derived CDR1 and CDR2 are GTSNPN and SVGIG (reference sequence). V shed 0 bases and J shed 3 bases, with 1 base lying between them. This CDR3 contains 11 residues. The full variable domain, rest sourced from reference TRBV30 and TRBJ2-3, is SQTIHQWPATLVQPVGSPLSLECTVEGTSNPNLYWYRQAAGRGLQLLFYSVGIGQISSEVPQNLSASRPQDRQFILSSKKLLLSDSGFYLCAWSVTDTQYFGPGTRLTVL.